This T cell receptor beta chain was captured in a study of cytomegalovirus exposure and HLA in healthy donors. 13 Jbeta primers and 60 Vbeta primers were used for the PCR. Libraries were prepared by immunoSEQ multiplex PCR; TCRdb keeps only in-frame clonotypes and omits some of them. The sample records 200,000 to 250,000 clones, more than 75% being singletons. This CDR3 comprises 13 residues. Sequencing was performed on PBMCs. V usage is TRBV21-1 and J usage is TRBJ2-3; TRBD2, the table's D call, was not compared with the DNA. TRBV21-1 is given as a pseudogene. The sequence was obtained from a human donor in good health. The CDR3 DNA is TGTGCCAGCACCCAGCCGGGGGGAGATACGCAGTATTTT. It codes for CASTQPGGDTQYF.